Listed below are T cell receptor beta chains from one sample, sequenced in a study of blood T cell repertoires in COVID-19. Sequencing was performed with immunoSEQ multiplex PCR; in TCRdb, only in-frame clones are kept and a portion is missing. The sample contains approximately 350,000 clones, 70% to 90% of which appear only once. Material for sequencing was peripheral blood. Receptors originate from a woman aged 25 to 39 with COVID-19, enrolled during active disease. Each CDR3 is given with its conserved first and last residue. Each record gives: CDR3 length, V gene, clone size, J gene, D gene, CDR3 DNA, CDR3 protein. D genes are given only for firm matches. The listing skips clone size in some rows; elsewhere it reads once, few, many or a size class.

15	TRBV5-4	NA	TRBJ2-1	NA	TGTGCCAGCAGCTTTGCTAGGGGAAATGTGGGTGAGCAGTTCTTC	CASSFARGNVGEQFF
16	TRBV21-1	few	TRBJ1-1	NA	TGTGCCAGCAGCAAAATGAGGCGGACAGAGAACACTGAAGCTTTCTTT	CASSKMRRTENTEAFF
13	TRBV30	NA	TRBJ2-1	TRBD2	TGTGCCTGGGTAGCGGGAGGGCCTGGAGAGCAGTTCTTC	CAWVAGGPGEQFF
14	TRBV2	NA	TRBJ1-1	NA	TGTGCCAGCAGTGTGTCTTCTATGAACACTGAAGCTTTCTTT	CASSVSSMNTEAFF
17	TRBV4-1	NA	TRBJ1-5	TRBD1	TGCGCCAGCAGCCAAGATCCGGGGACAGCAAACAATCAGCCCCAGCATTTT	CASSQDPGTANNQPQHF
15	TRBV7-9	NA	TRBJ1-3	TRBD1	TGTGCCAGCAGCGTTGGGACAGGGGATGGAAACACCATATATTTT	CASSVGTGDGNTIYF
15	TRBV19	NA	TRBJ2-5	TRBD1	TGTGCCAGTAGTATTGGTCGGGACAGTCAAGAGACCCAGTACTTC	CASSIGRDSQETQYF
15	TRBV28	once	TRBJ2-1	TRBD1	TGTGCCAGCAGTTTAGTTGGACAGGGTTACAATGAGCAGTTCTTC	CASSLVGQGYNEQFF
15	TRBV27	NA	TRBJ2-1	TRBD1	TGTGCCAGCAGTTCACACAGGGGCGCTGGTAGTGAGCAGTTCTTC	CASSSHRGAGSEQFF
15	TRBV10-2	NA	TRBJ1-5	NA	TGCGCCAGCGCCCGAACCGGGAATAGCAATCAGCCCCAGCATTTT	CASARTGNSNQPQHF
14	TRBV5-8	NA	TRBJ1-4	TRBD1	TGTGCCAGCAACGACAGGGTCGGGGGTGAAAAACTGTTTTTT	CASNDRVGGEKLFF
15	TRBV27	NA	TRBJ2-2	NA	TGTGCCAGCAGTTTATGGGAGGCGAACACCGGGGAGCTGTTTTTT	CASSLWEANTGELFF
14	TRBV7-2	NA	TRBJ2-1	NA	TGTGCCAGCAGCTTAGCGTATCAGGGAAATGAGCAGTTCTTC	CASSLAYQGNEQFF
14	TRBV11-2	NA	TRBJ2-5	NA	TGTGCCAGCAGCTCCCTCAGGGGTCGAGAGACCCAGTACTTC	CASSSLRGRETQYF
15	TRBV7-9	NA	TRBJ2-6	NA	TGTGCCAGCAATTACCGGGGGTCCGGGGCCAACGTCCTGACTTTC	CASNYRGSGANVLTF
14	TRBV4-1	NA	TRBJ2-7	NA	TGCGCCAGCAGCCAGGCGACACTCTACTACGAGCAGTACTTC	CASSQATLYYEQYF
15	TRBV5-6	NA	TRBJ1-2	NA	TGTGCCAGCAGCTTGCCCGGGACACCGGCCTATGGCTACACCTTC	CASSLPGTPAYGYTF
19	TRBV4-1	NA	TRBJ2-1	NA	TGCGCCAGCAGCCAAGTATTTGGGACACGAAGAAGCTCCTACAATGAGCAGTTCTTC	CASSQVFGTRRSSYNEQFF
16	TRBV6-2/TRBV6-3	once	TRBJ2-3	NA	TGTGCCAGCACCCCCTTAATGGGAGGTCTCACAGATACGCAGTATTTT	CASTPLMGGLTDTQYF
16	TRBV19	NA	TRBJ2-5	NA	TGTGCCAGTAGTATAGGCCCACTAGCAGATAAAGAGACCCAGTACTTC	CASSIGPLADKETQYF
15	TRBV6-2/TRBV6-3	NA	TRBJ1-1	TRBD1	TGTGCCAGCAGTTATTTGGACAGGGGGAACACTGAAGCTTTCTTT	CASSYLDRGNTEAFF
16	TRBV28	NA	TRBJ2-7	TRBD1	TGTGCCAGCAGTGGGACACCGGGACAGGGGGACTACGAGCAGTACTTC	CASSGTPGQGDYEQYF
13	TRBV2	NA	TRBJ2-4	TRBD2	TGTGCCAGCGGTCTAGCGGGGGCCCCAATTCAGTACTTC	CASGLAGAPIQYF
13	TRBV6-2/TRBV6-3	NA	TRBJ1-1	NA	TGTGCCAGCAGTCCCACCCGAGTCACTGAAGCTTTCTTT	CASSPTRVTEAFF
14	TRBV5-5	NA	TRBJ1-1	NA	TGTGCCAGCAGCTTTTCGGGGGGAGACACTGAAGCTTTCTTT	CASSFSGGDTEAFF
14	TRBV25-1	NA	TRBJ1-2	TRBD1	TGTGCCAGCAGTGACGAGGGGGCGAACTATGGCTACACCTTC	CASSDEGANYGYTF
15	TRBV2	few	TRBJ1-1	TRBD1	TGTGCCAGCAGACCTTGGGGACAGCAGAACACTGAAGCTTTCTTT	CASRPWGQQNTEAFF
15	TRBV6-5	NA	TRBJ1-3	NA	TGTGCCAGCAGTTACTCGATCAGCTCTGGAAACACCATATATTTT	CASSYSISSGNTIYF
14	TRBV28	NA	TRBJ2-3	NA	TGTGCCAGCAGTTTCGCCTATGGGGGGGATACGCAGTATTTT	CASSFAYGGDTQYF
14	TRBV3-1/TRBV3-2	NA	TRBJ1-2	TRBD1	TGTGCCAGCAGCCCGACAGGGGAGGACTATGGCTACACCTTC	CASSPTGEDYGYTF
14	TRBV7-9	NA	TRBJ2-5	TRBD1	TGTGCCAGCAGCCTTGAGGGGGACAGTGGGGGCCAGTACTTC	CASSLEGDSGGQYF
17	TRBV28	NA	TRBJ1-6	NA	TGTGCCAGCAGGGAATGGGGGACGGCGGGGGATAATTCACCCCTCCACTTT	CASREWGTAGDNSPLHF
19	TRBV6-6	NA	TRBJ2-1	TRBD2	TGTGCCAGCAGTCGGGACTACCATAACCGGAGAGGTACCTACAATGAGCAGTTCTTC	CASSRDYHNRRGTYNEQFF